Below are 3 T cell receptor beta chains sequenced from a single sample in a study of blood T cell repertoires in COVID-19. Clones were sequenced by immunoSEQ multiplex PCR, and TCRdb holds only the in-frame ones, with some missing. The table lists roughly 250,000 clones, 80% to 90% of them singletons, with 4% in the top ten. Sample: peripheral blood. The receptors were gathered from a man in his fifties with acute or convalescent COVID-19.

The CDR3 DNA reads as TGTGCCAGCAGCTTGGAATACGGGGGACTGTTTTTT. Its translation is CASSLEYGGLFF. The gene calls are TRBV5-6 and TRBJ1-4; D is perhaps TRBD1 (5 bases). Germline V gives CDR1 SGHDT, CDR2 YYEEEE. The CDR3 has 12 amino acids. V lost 0 bases to trimming and J lost 13 bases, with 10 bases between them. The complete variable domain, with remaining parts taken from reference TRBV5-6 and TRBJ1-4, reads DAGVTQSPTHLIKTRGQQVTLRCSPKSGHDTVSWYQQALGQGPQFIFQYYEEEERQRGNFPDRFSGHQFPNYSSELNVNALLLGDSALYLCASSLEYGGLFFGSGTQLSVL.

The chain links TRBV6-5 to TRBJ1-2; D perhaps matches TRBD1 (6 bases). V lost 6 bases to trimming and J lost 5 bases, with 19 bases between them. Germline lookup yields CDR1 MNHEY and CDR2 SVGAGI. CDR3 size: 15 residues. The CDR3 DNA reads TGTGCCAGCAGCCGCCCCGGACAGATTCGGTATGGCTACACCTTC. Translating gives CASSRPGQIRYGYTF.

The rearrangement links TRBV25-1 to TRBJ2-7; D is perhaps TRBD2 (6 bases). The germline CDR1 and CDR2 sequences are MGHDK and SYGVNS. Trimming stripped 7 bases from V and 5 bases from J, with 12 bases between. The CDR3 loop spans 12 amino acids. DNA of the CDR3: TGTGCCAGCAACGGGGGAAGGAACGAGCAGTACTTC. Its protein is CASNGGRNEQYF.